This is a list of T cell receptor beta chains from one sample in a study of shared clonotypes between healthy human individuals. Using immunoSEQ multiplex PCR, the repertoire was profiled, and TCRdb retains in-frame clones only, with some absent. This sample carries more than 2,000,000 clones, approximately 93% of them seen once, and the ten largest clones take about 0.39%. The sequenced material came from naive CD4+ T cells from PBMCs. These receptors were obtained from a young man in good health. Some clones in this sample may be carry-over from other donors' samples. Both conserved end residues are part of each CDR3.

j_call v_call cdr3_aa
TRBJ1-1 TRBV4-3 CASSQIQEHTEAFF
TRBJ1-1 TRBV7-8 CASSFDSTEAFF
TRBJ1-1 TRBV4-2 CASSQGAGQKTDMNTEAFF
TRBJ2-4 TRBV11-2 CASSLVRAALAKNIQYF
TRBJ2-7 TRBV5-1 CASSAGGQGSYEQYF
TRBJ2-7 TRBV27 CASSSLAGGVYEQYF
TRBJ1-5 TRBV6-5 CASSRTGAPNQPQHF
TRBJ2-1 TRBV5-1 CASSTGLAEYNEQFF
TRBJ1-2 TRBV27 CASSQDRQGYTF
TRBJ2-2 TRBV7-9 CASSPGTGNTGELFF
TRBJ2-2 TRBV20-1 CSASRTGELFF
TRBJ2-7 TRBV5-1 CASSTGTFYEQYF
TRBJ2-5 TRBV5-1 CASSLFLAGEETQYF
TRBJ2-3 TRBV5-1 CASSPRTDTQYF
TRBJ1-2 TRBV7-9 CASSPGTAYGYTF
TRBJ2-7 TRBV7-2 CASSFRDGSYEQYF
TRBJ2-1 TRBV2 CASRMVEQFF
TRBJ2-7 TRBV5-1 CASSFGQGDSEQYF
TRBJ1-5 TRBV6-5 CASRRDSHQPQHF
TRBJ2-7 TRBV6-5 CASSYEQWNSYEQYF
TRBJ2-7 TRBV11-2 CASSFREGGHRVGQYF
TRBJ2-1 TRBV4-2 CASSQDPTSGGNEQFF
TRBJ2-1 TRBV25-1 CASSEYSTSGNREQFF
TRBJ2-7 TRBV6-5 CASRGDGRSGEQYF
TRBJ2-3 TRBV5-1 CASSKGTSGSTDTQYF
TRBJ2-3 TRBV30 CACGGLAGDTQYF
TRBJ2-1 TRBV7-9 CASSLSVFSYNEQFF
TRBJ1-3 TRBV28 CASSVSKHGNTIYF
TRBJ1-3 TRBV28 CASGDTGPRNTIYF
TRBJ2-3 TRBV2 CASIWDRARDTQYF
TRBJ1-1 TRBV10-3 CAISESSTRDTEAFF
TRBJ1-4 TRBV15 CATSLGGGRFNEKLFF
TRBJ1-2 TRBV27 CASSQRHSGGYTF
TRBJ2-1 TRBV11-1 CASLRDRSYNEQFF
TRBJ2-3 TRBV4-1 CASSQGQGRALDTQYF
TRBJ2-2 TRBV19 CASSIAFQNTGELFF
TRBJ2-5 TRBV27 CASSLTGQTSETQYF
TRBJ1-2 TRBV25-1 CASRGMGFYGYTF
TRBJ2-2 TRBV7-2 CASSRWTSGRGNTGELFF
TRBJ2-1 TRBV5-8 CASSLKRRRSVYNEQFF
TRBJ2-3 TRBV30 CAWSVYRGLASSTDTQYF
TRBJ1-1 TRBV7-8 CASSLAGHMNTEAFF
TRBJ2-2 TRBV7-2 CASSLRATGELFF
TRBJ2-2 TRBV28 CASSSPDRTGELFF
TRBJ2-1 TRBV4-1 CASSQEWGRSYNEQFF
TRBJ1-4 TRBV5-4 CASSFEGRGEKLFF
TRBJ2-5 TRBV9 CASSVRTGGGSAQYF
TRBJ1-1 TRBV6-1 CASSEGRVGAFF
TRBJ2-1 TRBV5-6 CASSPARQGFNEQFF
TRBJ2-7 TRBV27 CASRKWANNLGGYEQYF
TRBJ2-5 TRBV28 CASSLGPQTQYF